The clone carrying this T cell receptor beta chain has only a few counts. What it recognizes is unknown. TCRdb reprocessed the RACE reads via MiXCR and lists one record per CDR3 protein. Here the sample spans nearly 350,000 distinct CDR3 sequences, roughly 6.9% being singletons. The ends lost 2 bases at V and 4 bases at J; junction bases unmatched: 8. The CDR3 has 16 residues. Looked up from germline, CDR1 is SGHVS and CDR2 is FNYEAQ. The data belong to a study of human T cells and chemical hapten exposure. On the study more broadly: Patients were given diphenylcyclopropenone on the scalp weekly across the roughly 25-week study. The study patch tested 0.01% DPC on the upper back and read results at 6 days.

Indicated time point: patch test 1, 2 weeks after DPC sensitization. As for treatment: therapeutic diphenylcyclopropenone sensitization with weekly scalp DPC. Notes on the study in general: Sensitization with DPC brought no change to TCRs above 1 in 1000 in frequency.

J is TRBJ2-5 and V is TRBV7-6, with 9 positions matching TRBD1. This clonotype originated in a woman between 18 and 29 years old with alopecia areata. Some clones in this sample may be carry-over from other donors' samples. Material: whole blood, obtained in connection with sensitization to the hapten diphenylcyclopropenone (DPC). In DNA form, the CDR3 reads TGTGCCAGCAGCTTAAGCACAGGGGGCGGAGGAGAGACCCAGTACTTC. Its translation is CASSLSTGGGGETQYF.